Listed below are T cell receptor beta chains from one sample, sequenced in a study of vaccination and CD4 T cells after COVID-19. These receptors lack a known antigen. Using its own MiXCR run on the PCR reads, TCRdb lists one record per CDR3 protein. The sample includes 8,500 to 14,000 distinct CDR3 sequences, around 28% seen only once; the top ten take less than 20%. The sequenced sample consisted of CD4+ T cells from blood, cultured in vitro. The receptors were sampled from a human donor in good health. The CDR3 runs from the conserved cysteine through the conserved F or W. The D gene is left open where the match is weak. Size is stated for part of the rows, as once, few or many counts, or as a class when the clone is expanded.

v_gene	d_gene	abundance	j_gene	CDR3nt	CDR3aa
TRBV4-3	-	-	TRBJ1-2	TGCGCCAGCAGCCGCTCCAGAGGCGGCGGCTATGGCTACACCTTC	CASSRSRGGGYGYTF
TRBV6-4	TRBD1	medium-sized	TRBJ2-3	TGTGCCAGCAGTGCCGGGACAGGGGGCGATACGCAGTATTTT	CASSAGTGGDTQYF
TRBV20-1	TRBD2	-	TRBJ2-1	TGCAGTGCCCACCGCGGGGGGACCACCTACAATGAGCAGTTCTTC	CSAHRGGTTYNEQFF
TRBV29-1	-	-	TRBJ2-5	TGCAGCGTGAGGTCAGGCCAGGAGACCCAGTACTTC	CSVRSGQETQYF
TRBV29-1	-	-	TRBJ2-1	TGCAGCGTCGACAGCTCCTACAATGAGCAGTTCTTC	CSVDSSYNEQFF
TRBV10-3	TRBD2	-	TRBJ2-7	TGTGCCATCAATGGCGGGAGGGACTACGAGCAGTACTTC	CAINGGRDYEQYF
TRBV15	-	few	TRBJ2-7	TGTGCCACCAGAATTGACAGAAATCGACCCCTCGAGCAGTACTTC	CATRIDRNRPLEQYF
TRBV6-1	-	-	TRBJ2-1	TGTGCCAGCAGAAGGCGCGAGTTACAGTACAATGAGCAGTTCTTC	CASRRRELQYNEQFF
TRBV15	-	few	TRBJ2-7	TGTGCCACCAGCAAATATCGGGGGACCTCCGAGCAGTACTTC	CATSKYRGTSEQYF
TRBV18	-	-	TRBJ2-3	TGTGCCAGCTCACCACCCAAGCGGACAACAGATACGCAGTATTTT	CASSPPKRTTDTQYF
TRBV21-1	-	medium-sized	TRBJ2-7	TGTGCCAGCAGCTACGAGCAGTACTTC	CASSYEQYF
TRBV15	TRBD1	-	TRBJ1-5	TGTGCCACCAGCGCCAATCTTCCAGGGGGAAATCAGCCCCAGCATTTT	CATSANLPGGNQPQHF
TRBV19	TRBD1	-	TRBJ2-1	TGTGCCAGTACTCCAGGGGGCAACTACAATGAGCAGTTCTTC	CASTPGGNYNEQFF
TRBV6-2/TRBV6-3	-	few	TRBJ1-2	TGTGCCAGCAGTTATCTGGGTGCCTATGGCTACACCTTC	CASSYLGAYGYTF
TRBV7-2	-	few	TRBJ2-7	TGTGCCAGCAGCTTAGGGACAGAGAACGAGCAGTACTTC	CASSLGTENEQYF
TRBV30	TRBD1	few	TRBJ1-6	TGTGCCTGGACCCCCCCCGGACAGGGCCCAAATTCACCCCTCCACTTT	CAWTPPGQGPNSPLHF
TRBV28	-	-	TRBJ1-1	TGTGCCAGCAGTTTTGGTCCATGGTCGGGGAGATTCAAGAACACTGAAGCTTTCTTT	CASSFGPWSGRFKNTEAFF
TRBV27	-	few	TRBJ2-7	TGTGCCAGCAGTTCCTCCACCCGGGGCCGTGCCTCCTACGAGCAGTACTTC	CASSSSTRGRASYEQYF
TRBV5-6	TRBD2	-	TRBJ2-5	TGTGCCAGCAGCGCAGACCGACTGGCGGGAGGAGAGACCCAGTACTTC	CASSADRLAGGETQYF
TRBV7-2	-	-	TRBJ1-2	TGTGCCAGCAGCCCGTCTGAGGGCCATGGCTACACCTTC	CASSPSEGHGYTF
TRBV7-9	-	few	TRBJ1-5	TGTGCCAGCAGCTTCGAGGGCAATCAGCCCCAGCATTTT	CASSFEGNQPQHF
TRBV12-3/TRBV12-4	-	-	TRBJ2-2	TGTGCCAGCAGTTTTAGGAGATCCGGGGAGCTGTTTTTT	CASSFRRSGELFF
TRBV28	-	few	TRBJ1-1	TGTGCCAGCATGAGGGCCCGCATGAACACTGAAGCTTTCTTT	CASMRARMNTEAFF
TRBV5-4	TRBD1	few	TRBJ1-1	TGTGCCAGCAGCCTAGTGACAGGGGGCGGGGAAGCTTTCTTT	CASSLVTGGGEAFF
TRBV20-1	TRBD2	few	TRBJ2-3	TGCAGTGCTAGACGGGCACTAGCGCTAACAGATACGCAGTATTTT	CSARRALALTDTQYF
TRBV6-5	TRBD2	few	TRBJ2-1	TGTGCCAGCAGTTACTCGAGTACTAGCGGGCCCCTCAATGAGCAGTTCTTC	CASSYSSTSGPLNEQFF
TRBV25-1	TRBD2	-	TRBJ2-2	TGTGCCAGCGGAGCTCCGGCTAGCGGGACGAACACCGGGGAGCTGTTTTTT	CASGAPASGTNTGELFF
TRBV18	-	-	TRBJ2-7	TGTGCCAGCTCACCAAACAGGGTCAACGAGCAGTACTTC	CASSPNRVNEQYF
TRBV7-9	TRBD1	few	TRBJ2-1	TGTGCCAGCAGCTCTCGACAGGGGAGTGGCAATGAGCAGTTCTTC	CASSSRQGSGNEQFF
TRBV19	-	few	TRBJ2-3	TGTGCCAGTAGTATAGGCGCCGCTACCACAGATACGCAGTATTTT	CASSIGAATTDTQYF
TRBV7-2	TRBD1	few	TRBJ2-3	TGTGCCAGCAGCCAGGGACAGGGGGCTGACACGCAGTATTTT	CASSQGQGADTQYF
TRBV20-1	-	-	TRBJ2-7	TGCAGTGCCACCCTAGGGTCAGGCTCCTACGAGCAGTACTTC	CSATLGSGSYEQYF
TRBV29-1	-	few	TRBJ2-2	TGCAGCGTCCTCCGGACCGGGGAGCTGTTTTTT	CSVLRTGELFF
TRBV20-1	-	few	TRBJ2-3	TGCAGTGTTCGGGTAGATACGCAGTATTTT	CSVRVDTQYF
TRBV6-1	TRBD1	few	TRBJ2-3	TGTGCCAGCAGCATCGGGACAGCAACAGATACGCAGTATTTT	CASSIGTATDTQYF
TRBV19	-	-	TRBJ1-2	TGTGCCAGTAGTATAGGAACAGTCCCTGGCTACACCTTC	CASSIGTVPGYTF
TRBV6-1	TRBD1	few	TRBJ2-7	TGTGCCAGCAGTGAAGCGAGGGGGCCCCTGTACGAGCAGTACTTC	CASSEARGPLYEQYF
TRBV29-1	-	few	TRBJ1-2	TGCAGCGTTGAGTCAACAGGGAAAGGCTATGGCTACACCTTC	CSVESTGKGYGYTF
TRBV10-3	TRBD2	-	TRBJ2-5	TGTGCCATCAGTCGGACTAGCGGCTACCAAGAGACCCAGTACTTC	CAISRTSGYQETQYF
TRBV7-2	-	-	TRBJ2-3	TGTGCCAGCAGCTTAGCGCGGAACCCCACAGATACGCAGTATTTT	CASSLARNPTDTQYF
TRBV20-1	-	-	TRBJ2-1	TGCAGTGCTAGGCCGGCGGGACGCTTCAATGAGCAGTTCTTC	CSARPAGRFNEQFF
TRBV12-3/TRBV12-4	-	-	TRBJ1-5	TGTGCCAGCAGTGTCAGCTATCAGCCCCAGCATTTT	CASSVSYQPQHF
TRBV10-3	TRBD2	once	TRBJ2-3	TGTGCCATCAGTGAGCAGTCTAGCGGAGGCACAGATACGCAGTATTTT	CAISEQSSGGTDTQYF
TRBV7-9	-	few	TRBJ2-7	TGTGCCAGCAGCTTAGCGAATGGGCGGGGCCCTTACTTC	CASSLANGRGPYF
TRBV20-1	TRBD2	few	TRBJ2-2	TGCAGTGCTAAAGCCCGGGAGGTAGCGGGGGCTCTCAACACCGGGGAGCTGTTTTTT	CSAKAREVAGALNTGELFF
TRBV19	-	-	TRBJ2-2	TGTGCCAGTAGTCCGAACCCGGGTAGGCTGAACACCGGGGAGCTGTTTTTT	CASSPNPGRLNTGELFF
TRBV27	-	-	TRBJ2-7	TGTGCCCGGGGTCAGGGACCACCCTACGAGCAGTACTTC	CARGQGPPYEQYF
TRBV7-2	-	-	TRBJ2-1	TGTGCCAGCAGCCCCAGGGCAGGGGCGCAAAGATACAATGAGCAGTTCTTC	CASSPRAGAQRYNEQFF
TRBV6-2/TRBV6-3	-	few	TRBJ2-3	TGTGCCACCACACGGCTTTCCAGCACAGATACGCAGTATTTT	CATTRLSSTDTQYF